This T cell receptor beta chain was identified during a study of blood T cell repertoires in COVID-19. Trimming removed 3 bases at V and 1 base at J, with 10 bases between. The CDR3 is 15 amino acids. Per germline, CDR1 MGHRA and CDR2 YSYEKL. As originally analysed: Scientists estimated how many nucleated cells there were by amplifying reference gene primers. Measured with immunoSEQ multiplex PCR; TCRdb has only the in-frame clones, and not every one. The V and J calls and the clone size are those of that table, but D and trimming were determined from the DNA. The sample has roughly 250,000 clones; approximately 82% are singletons.

The V and J genes are TRBV4-1 and TRBJ2-1, with a possible D match to TRBD1 (6 bases). Sequencing was done on a sample of peripheral blood. The source is a man between 40 and 49 years old with active or convalescent COVID-19. Written as DNA, the CDR3 is TGCGCCAGCAGCCACCCGACAGGTTCCTACAATGAGCAGTTCTTC. It is translated as CASSHPTGSYNEQFF.